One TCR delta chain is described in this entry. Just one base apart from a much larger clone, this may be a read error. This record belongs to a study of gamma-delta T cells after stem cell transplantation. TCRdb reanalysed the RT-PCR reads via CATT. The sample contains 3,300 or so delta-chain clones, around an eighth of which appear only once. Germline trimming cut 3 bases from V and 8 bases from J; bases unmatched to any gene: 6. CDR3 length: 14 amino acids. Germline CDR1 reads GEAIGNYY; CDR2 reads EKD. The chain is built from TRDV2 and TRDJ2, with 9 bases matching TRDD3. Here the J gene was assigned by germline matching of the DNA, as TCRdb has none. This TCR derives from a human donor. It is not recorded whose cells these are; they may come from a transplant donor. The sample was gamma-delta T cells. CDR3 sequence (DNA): TGTGCCTGTGACGTACTGGGGGAGACGGCACAACTCTTCTTT. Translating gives CACDVLGETAQLFF.